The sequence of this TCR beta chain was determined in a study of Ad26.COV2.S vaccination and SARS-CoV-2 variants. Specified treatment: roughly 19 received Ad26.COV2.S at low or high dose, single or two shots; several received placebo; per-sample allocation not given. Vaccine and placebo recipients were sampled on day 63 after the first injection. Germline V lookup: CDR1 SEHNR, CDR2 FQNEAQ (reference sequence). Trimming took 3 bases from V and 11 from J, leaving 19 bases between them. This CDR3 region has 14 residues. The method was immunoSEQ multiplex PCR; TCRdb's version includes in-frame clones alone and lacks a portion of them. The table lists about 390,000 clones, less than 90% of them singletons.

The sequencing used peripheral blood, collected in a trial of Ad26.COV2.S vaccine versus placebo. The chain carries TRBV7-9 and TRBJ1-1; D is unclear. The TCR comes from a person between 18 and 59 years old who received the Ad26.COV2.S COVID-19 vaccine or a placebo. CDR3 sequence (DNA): TGTGCCAGCAGCTTCGGATTTGTAACAGACGGGGCTTTCTTT. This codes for CASSFGFVTDGAFF.